One T cell receptor (beta chain) is described in this entry. The entry originates in a study of shared clonotypes between healthy human individuals. Naivety among CD8 cells was defined by CD45RO negativity and positive CCR7 selection, thereby excluding terminally differentiated effector memory CD45RA+ cells. The CDR3 covers 15 residues. The ends were cut back, 5 bases at V and 4 bases at J, with 17 bases in the middle. Germline values: CDR1 SGHVS, CDR2 FNYEAQ. Assay used: immunoSEQ multiplex PCR; TCRdb lists only in-frame clones, some missing. Of under 1 million clones in the sample, about 97% were seen once.

The receptor comes from a man aged 25 to 45 in good health. V gene TRBV7-6 combines with J gene TRBJ2-5; a weak D match, TRBD2 (6 bases). Sequences were obtained from naive CD8+ T cells sorted from blood. Written as DNA, the CDR3 is TGTGCCAGCAGCGAGAACGGGGACGGGAGAGAGACCCAGTACTTC. Its translation is CASSENGDGRETQYF.